One TCR beta chain is described in this entry. Its specificity is not known. TCR beta VDJ combinations and CDR3 sequences were profiled from genomic DNA. TCRdb recomputed calls from the reads with MiXCR, one row per CDR3 protein. This sample has about 220,000 distinct CDR3 sequences, with 30% to 35% found just once. The sample is drawn from a study of CD8+CD57+ T cells in acquired aplastic anemia. Turning to the study itself: Sorted CD4+ and CD8+ cell DNA averaged about 3.5 ug. Read counts for CD4+ cells (from healthy donors) averaged about 10 million.

Germline V gene lookup returns CDR1 SQVTM and CDR2 ANQGSEA. V shed 6 bases and J 9 bases; nucleotides not matched to a gene: 3. This CDR3 has 13 amino acids. Findings and caveats of the study: Patients and controls had in common fewer than 30 CD8+ CDR3 sequences.

The chain uses TRBV29-1 and TRBJ2-1; TRBD2 agrees at 15 bases. The sequencing sample was made of sorted CD4+, CD8+, or CD8+CD57+ T cells (not recorded which) from PBMCs. The clonotype was recovered from a human donor in good health, serving as a control. The CDR3 here is CSVVGLAGGEQFF. In nucleotides, the CDR3 is TGCAGCGTCGTGGGACTAGCGGGGGGTGAGCAGTTCTTC.